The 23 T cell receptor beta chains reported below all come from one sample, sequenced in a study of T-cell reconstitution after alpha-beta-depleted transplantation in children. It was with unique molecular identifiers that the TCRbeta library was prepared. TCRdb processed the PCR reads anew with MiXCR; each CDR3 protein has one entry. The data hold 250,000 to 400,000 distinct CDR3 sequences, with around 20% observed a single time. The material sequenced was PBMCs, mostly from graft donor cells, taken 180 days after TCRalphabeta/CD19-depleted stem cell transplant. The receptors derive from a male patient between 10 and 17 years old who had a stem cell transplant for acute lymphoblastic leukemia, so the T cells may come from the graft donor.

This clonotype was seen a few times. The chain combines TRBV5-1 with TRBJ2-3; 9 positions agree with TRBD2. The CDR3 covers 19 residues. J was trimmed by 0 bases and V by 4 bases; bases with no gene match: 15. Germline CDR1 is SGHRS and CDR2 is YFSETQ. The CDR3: CASSHHPSGKTKSTDTQYF. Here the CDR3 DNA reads TGCGCCAGCAGCCACCATCCTAGCGGGAAGACTAAGAGCACAGATACGCAGTATTTT.

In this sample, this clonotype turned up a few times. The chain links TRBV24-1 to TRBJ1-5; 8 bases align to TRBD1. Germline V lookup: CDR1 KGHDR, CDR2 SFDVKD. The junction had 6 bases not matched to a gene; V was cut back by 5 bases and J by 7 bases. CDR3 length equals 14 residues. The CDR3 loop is CATSAQGALQPQHF. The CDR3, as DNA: TGTGCCACCAGTGCCCAGGGGGCTCTGCAGCCCCAGCATTTT.

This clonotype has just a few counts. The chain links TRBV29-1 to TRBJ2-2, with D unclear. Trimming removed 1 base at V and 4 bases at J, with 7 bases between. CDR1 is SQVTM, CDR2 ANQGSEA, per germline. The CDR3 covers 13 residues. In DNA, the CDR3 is TGCAGCGTTGAAGTACTCATCACCGGGGAGCTGTTTTTT. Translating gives CSVEVLITGELFF.

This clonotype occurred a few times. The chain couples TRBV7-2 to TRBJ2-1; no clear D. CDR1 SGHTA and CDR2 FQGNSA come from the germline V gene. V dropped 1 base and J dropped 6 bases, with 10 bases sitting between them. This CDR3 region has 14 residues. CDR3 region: CASSLGRAFNEQFF. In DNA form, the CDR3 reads TGTGCCAGCAGCTTAGGTAGGGCTTTCAATGAGCAGTTCTTC. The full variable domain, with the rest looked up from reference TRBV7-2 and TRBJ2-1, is GAGVSQSPSNKVTEKGKDVELRCDPISGHTALYWYRQSLGQGLEFLIYFQGNSAPDKSGLPSDRFSAERTGGSVSTLTIQRTQQEDSAVYLCASSLGRAFNEQFFGPGTRLTVL.

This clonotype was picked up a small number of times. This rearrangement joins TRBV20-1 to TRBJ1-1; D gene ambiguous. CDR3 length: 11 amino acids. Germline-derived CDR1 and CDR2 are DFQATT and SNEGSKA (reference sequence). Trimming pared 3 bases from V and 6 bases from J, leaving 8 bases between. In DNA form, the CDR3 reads TGCAGTGCTAGGAGAGGCTCTGAAGCTTTCTTT. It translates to CSARRGSEAFF.

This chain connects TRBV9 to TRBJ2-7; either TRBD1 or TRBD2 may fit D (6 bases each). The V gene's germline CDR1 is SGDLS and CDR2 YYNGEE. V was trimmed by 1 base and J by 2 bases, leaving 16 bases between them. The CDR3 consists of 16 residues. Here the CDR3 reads CASSVMGGPNPYEQYF. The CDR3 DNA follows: TGTGCCAGCAGCGTAATGGGGGGCCCAAATCCCTACGAGCAGTACTTC.

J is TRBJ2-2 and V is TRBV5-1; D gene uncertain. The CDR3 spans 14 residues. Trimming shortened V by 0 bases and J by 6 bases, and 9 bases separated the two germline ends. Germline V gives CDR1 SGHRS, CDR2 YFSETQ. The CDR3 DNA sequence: TGCGCCAGCAGCTTGGCCCACAGAGCCGGGGAGCTGTTTTTT. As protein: CASSLAHRAGELFF.

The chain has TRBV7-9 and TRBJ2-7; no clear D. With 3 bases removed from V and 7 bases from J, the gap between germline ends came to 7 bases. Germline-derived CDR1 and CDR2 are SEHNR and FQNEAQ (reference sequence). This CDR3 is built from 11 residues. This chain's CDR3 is CASSFGGEQYF. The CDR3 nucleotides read TGTGCCAGCAGCTTCGGCGGAGAGCAGTACTTC.

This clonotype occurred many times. The CDR3 nucleotides read TGCAGAGCAAACAGGGGCGACACTGAAGCTTTCTTT. This sequence encodes CRANRGDTEAFF. This chain uses TRBV20-1 with TRBJ1-1, with TRBD1 identical over 7 bases. The CDR3 loop spans 12 amino acids. The germline CDR1 and CDR2 sequences are DFQATT and SNEGSKA (reference sequence).

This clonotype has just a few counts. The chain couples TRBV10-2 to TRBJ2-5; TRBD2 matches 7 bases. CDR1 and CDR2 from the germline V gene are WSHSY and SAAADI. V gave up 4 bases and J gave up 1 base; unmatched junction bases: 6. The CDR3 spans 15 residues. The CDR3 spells CASSVLRGVQETQYF. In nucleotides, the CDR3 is TGCGCCAGCAGTGTGCTACGGGGGGTCCAAGAGACCCAGTACTTC.

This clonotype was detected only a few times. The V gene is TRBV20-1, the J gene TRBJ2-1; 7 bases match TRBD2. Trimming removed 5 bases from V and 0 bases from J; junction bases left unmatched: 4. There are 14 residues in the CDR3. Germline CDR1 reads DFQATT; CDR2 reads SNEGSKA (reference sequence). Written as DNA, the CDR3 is TGCAGTGCTTCCTCTAGCGGCTCCTACAATGAGCAGTTCTTC. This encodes CSASSSGSYNEQFF.

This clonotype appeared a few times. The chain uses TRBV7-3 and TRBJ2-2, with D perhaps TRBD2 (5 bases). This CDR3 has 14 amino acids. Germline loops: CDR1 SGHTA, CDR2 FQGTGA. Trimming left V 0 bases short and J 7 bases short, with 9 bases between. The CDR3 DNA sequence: TGTGCCAGCAGCTTAACGGGAGCCCTCGGGGAGCTGTTTTTT. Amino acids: CASSLTGALGELFF.

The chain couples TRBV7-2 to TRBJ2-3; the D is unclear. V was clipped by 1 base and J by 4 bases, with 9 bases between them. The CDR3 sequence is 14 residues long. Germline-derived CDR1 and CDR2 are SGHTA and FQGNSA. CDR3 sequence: CASSLEAYPDTQYF. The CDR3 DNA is TGTGCCAGCAGCTTAGAAGCCTACCCAGATACGCAGTATTTT.

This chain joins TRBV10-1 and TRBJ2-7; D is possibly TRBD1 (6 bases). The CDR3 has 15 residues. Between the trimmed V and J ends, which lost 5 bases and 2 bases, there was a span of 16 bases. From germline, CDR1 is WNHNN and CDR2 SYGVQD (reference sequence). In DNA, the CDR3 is TGCGCCAGCAGTCCTTGGACAGTTCGCGCCTACGAGCAGTACTTC. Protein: CASSPWTVRAYEQYF.

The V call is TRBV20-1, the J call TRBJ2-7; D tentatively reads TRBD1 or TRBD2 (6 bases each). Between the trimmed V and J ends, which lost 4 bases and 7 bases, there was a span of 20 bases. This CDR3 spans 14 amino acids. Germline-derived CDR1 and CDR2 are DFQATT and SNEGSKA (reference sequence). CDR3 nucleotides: TGCAGTGCTATATCCGGGAGCGCGCAGGGGGAGCAGTACTTC. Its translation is CSAISGSAQGEQYF.

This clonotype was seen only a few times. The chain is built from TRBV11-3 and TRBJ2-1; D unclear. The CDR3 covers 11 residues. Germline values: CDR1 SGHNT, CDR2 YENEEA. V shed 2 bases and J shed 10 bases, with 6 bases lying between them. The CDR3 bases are TGTGCCAGCAGCTTATTTTGGGAGCAGTTCTTC. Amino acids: CASSLFWEQFF.

For the CDR3, the DNA is TGTGCCAGCAGCCAGGGGATCCACGAGCAGTACTTC. The encoded protein is CASSQGIHEQYF. The V gene is TRBV7-9, the J gene TRBJ2-7, with TRBD1 as a possible D gene (6 bases). The CDR3 runs to 12 residues. The germline V gene has CDR1 SEHNR and CDR2 FQNEAQ (reference sequence). V lost 5 bases, J lost 5 bases, and 10 bases lay in between.

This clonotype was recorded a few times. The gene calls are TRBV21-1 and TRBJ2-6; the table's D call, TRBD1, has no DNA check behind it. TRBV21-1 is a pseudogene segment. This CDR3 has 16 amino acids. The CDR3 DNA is TGTGCCAGCAGCAAAGGAAGGGGAACCGGGGCCAACGTCCTGACTTTC. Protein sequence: CASSKGRGTGANVLTF.

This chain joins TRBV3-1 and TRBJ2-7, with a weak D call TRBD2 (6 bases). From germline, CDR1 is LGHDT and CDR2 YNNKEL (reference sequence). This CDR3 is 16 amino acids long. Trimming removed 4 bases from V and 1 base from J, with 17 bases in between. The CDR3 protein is CASSPFPSGPSYEQYF. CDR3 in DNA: TGTGCCAGCAGCCCATTCCCCAGCGGGCCATCCTACGAGCAGTACTTC.

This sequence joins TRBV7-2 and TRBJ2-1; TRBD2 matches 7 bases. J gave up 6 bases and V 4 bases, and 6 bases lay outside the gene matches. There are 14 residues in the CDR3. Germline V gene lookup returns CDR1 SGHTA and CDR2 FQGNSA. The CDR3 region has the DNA TGTGCCAGCAGCTCGGCGGGAGACCGCAATGAGCAGTTCTTC. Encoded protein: CASSSAGDRNEQFF.

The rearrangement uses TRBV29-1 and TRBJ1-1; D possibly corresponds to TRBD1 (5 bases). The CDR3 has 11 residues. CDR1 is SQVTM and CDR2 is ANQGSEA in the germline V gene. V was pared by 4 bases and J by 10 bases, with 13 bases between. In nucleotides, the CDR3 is TGCAGCGTTGTTCCAGGGTCGACAGCTTTCTTT. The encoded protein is CSVVPGSTAFF.

CDR3 nucleotide sequence: TGTGCCAGCAGCTTGGCCTGGCGGGGTTCCCTCTACGAGCAGTACTTC. Its translation is CASSLAWRGSLYEQYF. The genes are TRBV5-6 and TRBJ2-7, with D perhaps TRBD2 (6 bases). The CDR3 consists of 16 residues. Per germline, CDR1 SGHDT and CDR2 YYEEEE. V was trimmed by 0 bases and J by 3 bases, leaving 16 bases between them.

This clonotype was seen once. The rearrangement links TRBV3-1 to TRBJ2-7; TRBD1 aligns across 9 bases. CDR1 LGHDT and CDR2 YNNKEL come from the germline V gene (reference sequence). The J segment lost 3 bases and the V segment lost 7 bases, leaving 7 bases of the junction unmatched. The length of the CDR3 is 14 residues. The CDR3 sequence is CASKIQGAHYEQYF. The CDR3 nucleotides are TGTGCCAGCAAGATACAGGGGGCGCACTACGAGCAGTACTTC.